This entry is about one T cell receptor (beta chain). Its antigen target is currently unknown. There are no base qualities to consult, and no much larger clone falls within one base. Deletion took 5 bases off V and 5 bases off J, with a span of 15 bases between the germline ends. Including cysteine and phenylalanine, the CDR3 has 14 amino acids. Of all the DNA, just the CDR3 is kept, 42 bases in frame from base 1. The germline V gene yields MDHEN for CDR1 and SYDVKM for CDR2. The data stem from a study of stem cell transplantation in POMP-related autoinflammatory disease (dated by TCRdb to the early 2020s). Context from the whole study: The study hypothesis was that defective thymoproteasomes impair MHC class I-dependent CD8+ T-cell differentiation and positive selection, which skews the TRB repertoire. After transplant, 100% donor engraftment of neutrophils and platelets through one year was shown by DNA chimerism analysis. The effect of POMP deficiency on T-cell receptor beta repertoire diversity and CDR3 characteristics was assessed by high-throughput TRB sequencing. Prior to transplant, the patients had CD4+ naive T-cell skewing, low CD8+ T-cell proportions, and decreased T-cell cytokine secretion.

Library preparation used the immunoSEQ multiplex PCR assay. The study's processing was this. Shannon entropy, which takes clonal size distribution into account, was used to quantify repertoire diversity. The Gini-Simpson index (Simpson_1-D) was used to measure inequality in clonotype distribution. The table comes from immuneACCESS by way of TCRdb, which keeps in-frame sequences with V and J called. Part of the clones is missing from these tables; in studies checked, under half for an unresolved V gene and the rest for unknown reasons. From that table come the V and J calls and clone size; the DNA was used to work out D and trimming. The sample table holds tens of thousands of clones, of which approximately 90% were seen once. Of the sample, about 0.69% falls within the top ten clones. The sample's time point label, in plain terms: after hematopoietic stem cell transplant. PRAID was a condition in which autoinflammation came alongside prominent immunodeficiency. T-cell subsets (conventional T cells, CD8+ T cells, regulatory T cells, T follicular helper cells) were sorted before TRB sequencing.

Points the paper makes about the study in general: Across all analyzed T-cell subsets, PRAID patients showed a trend toward higher clonality and lower TRB diversity. In PRAID patients, the trend toward lower diversity and increased clonality reached statistical significance only for regulatory T cells. PRAID patients showed a restricted number of unique TRB V-J gene pairings.

The material sequenced was CD4+ T cells from PBMCs, taken after stem cell transplantation. This TCR came from a human patient with POMP-related autoinflammation and immune dysregulation (PRAID). The graft donor may be the source of some T cells after a transplant. The chain is encoded by TRBV28 joined to TRBJ2-5, with a weak D call of TRBD2 (6 bases match). The CDR3 reads CASSPLERGETQYF. In nucleotides, the sequence is TGTGCCAGCAGTCCGTTAGAACGGGGGGAGACCCAGTACTTC.